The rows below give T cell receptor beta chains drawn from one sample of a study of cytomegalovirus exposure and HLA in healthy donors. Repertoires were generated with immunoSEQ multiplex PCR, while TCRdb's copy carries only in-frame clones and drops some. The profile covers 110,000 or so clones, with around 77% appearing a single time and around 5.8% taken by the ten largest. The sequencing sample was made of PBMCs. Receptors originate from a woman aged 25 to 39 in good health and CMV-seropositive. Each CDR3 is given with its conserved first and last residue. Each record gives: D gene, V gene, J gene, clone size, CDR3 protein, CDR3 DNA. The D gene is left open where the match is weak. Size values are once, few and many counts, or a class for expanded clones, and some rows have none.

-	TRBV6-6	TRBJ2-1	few	CASSYGGNEQFF	TGTGCCAGCAGTTACGGAGGCAATGAGCAGTTCTTC
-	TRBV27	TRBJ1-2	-	CASSTFRSLGTDGYTF	TGTGCCAGCAGCACCTTCCGAAGTTTAGGGACTGATGGCTACACCTTC
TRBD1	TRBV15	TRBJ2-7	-	CATSSPGQSYEQYF	TGTGCCACCAGCAGCCCGGGACAGTCCTACGAGCAGTACTTC
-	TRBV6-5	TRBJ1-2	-	CASSYFRAYGYTF	TGTGCCAGCAGTTACTTCAGGGCCTATGGCTACACCTTC
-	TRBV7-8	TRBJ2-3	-	CASSFSAGLTDTQYF	TGTGCCAGCAGCTTCAGTGCGGGCCTCACAGATACGCAGTATTTT
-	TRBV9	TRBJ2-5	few	CASSRGETQYF	TGTGCCAGCAGTAGGGGGGAGACCCAGTACTTC
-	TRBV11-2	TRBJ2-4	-	CASSLDTGRDIQYF	TGTGCCAGCAGCTTAGATACAGGGAGGGACATTCAGTACTTC
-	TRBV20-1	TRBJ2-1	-	CSAVEIEQFF	TGCAGTGCTGTCGAGATCGAGCAGTTCTTC
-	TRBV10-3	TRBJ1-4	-	CAVGSTNEKLFF	TGTGCCGTTGGTAGTACTAATGAAAAACTGTTTTTT
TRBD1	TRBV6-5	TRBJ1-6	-	CASSKTDRGSPLHF	TGTGCCAGCAGTAAAACCGACAGGGGGTCACCCCTCCACTTT
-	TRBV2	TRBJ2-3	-	CASSQEVAASTDTQYF	TGTGCCAGCAGTCAAGAGGTAGCGGCTAGCACAGATACGCAGTATTTT
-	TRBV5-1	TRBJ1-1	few	CASTSKPDTEAFF	TGCGCCAGCACGAGTAAGCCGGACACTGAAGCTTTCTTT
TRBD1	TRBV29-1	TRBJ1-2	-	CSAEGYRGGGYTF	TGCAGCGCCGAGGGTTACAGGGGAGGCGGCTACACCTTC
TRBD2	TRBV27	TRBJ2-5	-	CASSLSGGSTQYF	TGTGCCAGCAGTTTATCGGGAGGGAGCACCCAGTACTTC
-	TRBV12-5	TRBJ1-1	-	CASGNPEGTKNTEAFF	TGTGCTAGTGGTAACCCCGAGGGGACAAAGAACACTGAAGCTTTCTTT
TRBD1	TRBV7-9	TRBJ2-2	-	CASSLDTGVTGELFF	TGTGCCAGCAGCTTAGATACAGGGGTCACCGGGGAGCTGTTTTTT
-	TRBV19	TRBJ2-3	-	CASSIFGDTQYF	TGTGCCAGTAGTATCTTCGGGGATACGCAGTATTTT
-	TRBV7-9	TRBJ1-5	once	CASSRDGGPQHF	TGTGCCAGCAGTAGGGATGGAGGGCCCCAGCATTTT
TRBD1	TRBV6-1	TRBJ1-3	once	CASSEKGQGAGNTIYF	TGTGCCAGCAGTGAAAAGGGGCAGGGGGCTGGAAACACCATATATTTT
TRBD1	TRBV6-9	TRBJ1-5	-	CASSSGSYRGNNQPQHF	TGTGCCAGCAGTTCGGGGTCATACAGGGGGAATAATCAGCCCCAGCATTTT
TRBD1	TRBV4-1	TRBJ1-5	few	CASSQTTGGYDQPQHF	TGCGCCAGCAGCCAAACTACAGGGGGCTACGATCAGCCCCAGCATTTT
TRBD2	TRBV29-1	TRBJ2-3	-	CGGGLADSLPYF	TGCGGCGGAGGACTAGCGGACTCTCTGCCGTATTTT
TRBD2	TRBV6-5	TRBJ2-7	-	CASSYDISGRVYEQYF	TGTGCCAGCAGTTACGACATTAGCGGGAGGGTATACGAGCAGTACTTC
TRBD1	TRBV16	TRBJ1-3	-	CASSQDRAGNTIYF	TGTGCCAGCAGCCAAGACAGGGCTGGAAACACCATATATTTT
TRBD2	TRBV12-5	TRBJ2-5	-	CASGTGTRGRQETQYF	TGTGCTAGTGGAACCGGGACTAGAGGGCGTCAAGAGACCCAGTACTTC
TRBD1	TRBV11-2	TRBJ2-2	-	CAGRQGLTGELFF	TGTGCCGGAAGACAGGGGTTGACCGGGGAGCTGTTTTTT
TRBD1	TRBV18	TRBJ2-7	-	CASSPRRDRGSRLSYEQYF	TGTGCCAGCTCACCACGCCGTGACAGGGGTAGCCGACTAAGCTACGAGCAGTACTTC
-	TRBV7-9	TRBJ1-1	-	CASSLAVLAAENTEAFF	TGTGCCAGCAGCTTAGCGGTTTTAGCTGCCGAGAACACTGAAGCTTTCTTT
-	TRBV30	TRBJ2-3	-	CAWSGATDTQYF	TGTGCCTGGTCTGGAGCCACAGATACGCAGTATTTT
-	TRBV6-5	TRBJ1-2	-	CASRRSDGYTF	TGTGCCAGCAGGCGGTCTGATGGCTACACCTTC
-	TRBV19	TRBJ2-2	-	CASTLSPRGVDTGELFF	TGTGCCAGTACCCTTAGCCCCAGGGGGGTGGACACCGGGGAGCTGTTTTTT
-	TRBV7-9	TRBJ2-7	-	CSSSRPDSPYEQYF	TGTTCCAGCAGCAGGCCGGACAGCCCCTACGAGCAGTACTTC
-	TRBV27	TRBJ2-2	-	CASSPLEGGELFF	TGTGCCAGCAGTCCCTTAGAGGGCGGGGAGCTGTTTTTT
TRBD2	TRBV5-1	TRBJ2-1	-	CASSLAGGPTNEQFF	TGCGCCAGCAGCTTGGCGGGAGGGCCTACGAATGAGCAGTTCTTC
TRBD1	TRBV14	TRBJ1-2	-	CASSQFFVTGVAPRETLNYGYTF	TGTGCCAGCAGCCAATTTTTTGTAACAGGGGTCGCCCCTCGCGAAACATTAAACTATGGCTACACCTTC
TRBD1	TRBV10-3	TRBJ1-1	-	CAISKGGYTEAFF	TGTGCCATCAGTAAAGGGGGCTACACTGAAGCTTTCTTT
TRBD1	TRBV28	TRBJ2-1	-	CASSWAGTGGSPYNEQFF	TGTGCCAGCAGTTGGGCCGGGACAGGGGGTTCCCCCTACAATGAGCAGTTCTTC
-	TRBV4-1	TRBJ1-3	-	CASSPSETPGNTIYF	TGCGCCAGCAGCCCAAGCGAGACGCCTGGAAACACCATATATTTT
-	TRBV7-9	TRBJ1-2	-	CASSSSRVGYTF	TGTGCCAGCAGCTCTTCCAGGGTTGGCTACACCTTC
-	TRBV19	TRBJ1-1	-	CASSIGSLNLLRTEAFF	TGTGCCAGTAGTATAGGGAGTTTGAACTTATTAAGGACTGAAGCTTTCTTT
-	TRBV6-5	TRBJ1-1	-	CASSTGLTEAFF	TGTGCCAGCAGTACAGGGCTTACTGAAGCTTTCTTT
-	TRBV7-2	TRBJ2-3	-	CASSLLSTDTQYF	TGTGCCAGCAGCTTACTTAGCACAGATACGCAGTATTTT
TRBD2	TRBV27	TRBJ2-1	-	CASSSGTSASYNEQFF	TGTGCCAGCAGTTCCGGGACTAGCGCATCCTACAATGAGCAGTTCTTC
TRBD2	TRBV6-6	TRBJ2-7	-	CASSYFSGIANEQYF	TGTGCCAGCAGTTACTTTAGCGGGATAGCCAACGAGCAGTACTTC
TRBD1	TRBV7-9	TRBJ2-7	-	CASSLWTGGTYEQYF	TGTGCCAGCAGCTTATGGACAGGGGGTACCTACGAGCAGTACTTC
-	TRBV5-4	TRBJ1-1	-	CANAQDLNTEAFF	TGTGCCAACGCACAGGACCTGAACACTGAAGCTTTCTTT
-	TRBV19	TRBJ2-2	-	CASSIRLFTGELFF	TGTGCCAGTAGTATACGACTGTTCACCGGGGAGCTGTTTTTT
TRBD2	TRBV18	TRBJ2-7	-	CASSPRLLAGSYEQYF	TGTGCCAGCTCACCCCGGTTACTAGCGGGATCCTACGAGCAGTACTTC
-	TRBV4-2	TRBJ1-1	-	CASTLTRGLNTEAFF	TGTGCCAGCACCCTTACCAGGGGACTGAACACTGAAGCTTTCTTT
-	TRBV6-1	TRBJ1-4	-	CASRETANEKLFF	TGTGCCAGCAGAGAGACTGCTAATGAAAAACTGTTTTTT
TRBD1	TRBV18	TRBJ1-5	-	CASSPSGGRQPQHF	TGTGCCAGCTCACCGTCAGGGGGCCGGCAGCCCCAGCATTTT
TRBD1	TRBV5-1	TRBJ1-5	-	CASSLGAGGLQPQHF	TGCGCCAGCAGCTTGGGGGCAGGGGGCTTGCAGCCCCAGCATTTT
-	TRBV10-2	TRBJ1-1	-	CASSVRENTEAFF	TGCGCCAGCAGTGTTCGGGAGAACACTGAAGCTTTCTTT